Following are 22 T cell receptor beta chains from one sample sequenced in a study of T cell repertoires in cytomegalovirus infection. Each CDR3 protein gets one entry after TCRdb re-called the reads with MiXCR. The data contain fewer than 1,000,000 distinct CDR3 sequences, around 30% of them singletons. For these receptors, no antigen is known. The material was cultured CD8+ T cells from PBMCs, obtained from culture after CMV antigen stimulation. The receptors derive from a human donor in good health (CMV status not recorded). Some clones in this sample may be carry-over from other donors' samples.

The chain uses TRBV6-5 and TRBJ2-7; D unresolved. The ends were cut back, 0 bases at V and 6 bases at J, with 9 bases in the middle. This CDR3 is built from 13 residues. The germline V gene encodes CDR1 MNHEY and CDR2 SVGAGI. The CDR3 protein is CASSYSPQAEQYV. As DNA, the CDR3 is TGTGCCAGCAGTTACTCCCCTCAAGCCGAGCAGTACGTC.

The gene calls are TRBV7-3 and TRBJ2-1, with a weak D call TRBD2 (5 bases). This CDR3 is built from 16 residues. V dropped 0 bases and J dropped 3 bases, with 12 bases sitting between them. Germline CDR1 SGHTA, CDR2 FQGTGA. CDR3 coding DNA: TGTGCCAGCAGCTTAACGGCCCTAGCCGGCTACAATGAGCAGTTCTTC. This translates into CASSLTALAGYNEQFF.

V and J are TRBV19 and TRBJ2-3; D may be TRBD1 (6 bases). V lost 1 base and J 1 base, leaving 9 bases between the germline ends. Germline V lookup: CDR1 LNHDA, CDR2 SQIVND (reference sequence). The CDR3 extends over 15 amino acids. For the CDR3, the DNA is TGTGCCAGTAGTATAGTACAGGGAGGCACAGATACGCAGTATTTT. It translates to CASSIVQGGTDTQYF.

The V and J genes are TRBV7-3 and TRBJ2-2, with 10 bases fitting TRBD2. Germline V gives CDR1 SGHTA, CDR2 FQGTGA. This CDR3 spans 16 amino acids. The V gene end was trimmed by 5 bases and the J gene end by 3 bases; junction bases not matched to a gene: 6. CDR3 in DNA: TGTGCCAGCAGCCCATCTAGCGGGAGATACACCGGGGAGCTGTTTTTT. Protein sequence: CASSPSSGRYTGELFF.

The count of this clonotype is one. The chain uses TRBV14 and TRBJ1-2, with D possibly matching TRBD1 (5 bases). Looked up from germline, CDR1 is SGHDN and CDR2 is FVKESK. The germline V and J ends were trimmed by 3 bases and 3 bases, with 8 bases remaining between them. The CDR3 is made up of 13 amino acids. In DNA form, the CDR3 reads TGTGCCAGCAGCCAGAGGGGACACTATGGCTACACCTTC. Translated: CASSQRGHYGYTF.

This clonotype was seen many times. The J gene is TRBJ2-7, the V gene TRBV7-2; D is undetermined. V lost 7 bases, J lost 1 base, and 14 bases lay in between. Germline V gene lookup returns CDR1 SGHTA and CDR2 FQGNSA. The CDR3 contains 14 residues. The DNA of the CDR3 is TGTGCCAGCACCTGGGTAATTTCTTCCTACGAGCAGTACTTC. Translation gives CASTWVISSYEQYF.

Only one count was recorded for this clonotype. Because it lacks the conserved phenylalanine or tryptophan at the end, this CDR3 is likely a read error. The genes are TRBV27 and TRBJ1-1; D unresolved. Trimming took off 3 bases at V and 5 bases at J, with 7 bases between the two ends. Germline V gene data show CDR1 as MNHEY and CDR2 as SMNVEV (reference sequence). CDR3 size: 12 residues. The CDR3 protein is CASSFLGTEAFS. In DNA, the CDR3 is TGTGCCAGCAGTTTCTTGGGGACTGAAGCTTTCTCT.

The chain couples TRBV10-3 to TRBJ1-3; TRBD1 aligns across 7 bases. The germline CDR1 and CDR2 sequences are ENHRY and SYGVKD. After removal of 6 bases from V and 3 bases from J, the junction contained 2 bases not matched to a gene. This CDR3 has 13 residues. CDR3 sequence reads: CAIRTGDGNTIYF. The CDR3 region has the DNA TGTGCCATCAGAACAGGGGATGGAAACACCATATATTTT.

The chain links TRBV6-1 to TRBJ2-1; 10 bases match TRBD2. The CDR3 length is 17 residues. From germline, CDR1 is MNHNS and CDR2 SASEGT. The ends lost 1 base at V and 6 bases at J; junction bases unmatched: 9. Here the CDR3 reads CASSEDFSGGTCNEQFF. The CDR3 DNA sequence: TGTGCCAGCAGTGAAGATTTTAGCGGGGGGACCTGCAATGAGCAGTTCTTC.

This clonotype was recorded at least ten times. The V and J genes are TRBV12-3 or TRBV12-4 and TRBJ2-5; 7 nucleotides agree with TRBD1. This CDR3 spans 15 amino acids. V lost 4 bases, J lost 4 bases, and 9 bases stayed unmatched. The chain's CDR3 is CASSSSQGWPETQYF. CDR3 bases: TGTGCCAGCAGTTCGTCACAGGGGTGGCCAGAGACCCAGTACTTC.

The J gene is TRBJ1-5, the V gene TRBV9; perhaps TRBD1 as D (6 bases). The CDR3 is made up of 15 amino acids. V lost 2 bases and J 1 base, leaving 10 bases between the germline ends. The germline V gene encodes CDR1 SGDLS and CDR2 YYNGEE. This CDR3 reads CASSVTGSSNQPQHF. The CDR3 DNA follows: TGTGCCAGCAGCGTTACAGGGTCGAGCAATCAGCCCCAGCATTTT.

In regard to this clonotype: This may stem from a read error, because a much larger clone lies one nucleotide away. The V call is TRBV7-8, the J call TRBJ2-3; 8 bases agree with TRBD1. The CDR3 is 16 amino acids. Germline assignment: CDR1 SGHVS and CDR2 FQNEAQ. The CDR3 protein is CVSSLPGQVPTDTQYF. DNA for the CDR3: TGTGTCAGCAGCCTCCCGGGACAGGTCCCCACAGATACGCAGTATTTT.

The CDR3 loop reads CASDSGTMNTEAFF. For the CDR3, the DNA is TGTGCCAGCGATTCCGGGACAATGAACACTGAAGCTTTCTTT. The genes are TRBV6-1 and TRBJ1-1, with D maybe TRBD1 (6 bases). Trimming stripped 8 bases from V and 0 bases from J, with 13 bases between. The CDR3 consists of 14 residues. From germline, CDR1 is MNHNS and CDR2 SASEGT.

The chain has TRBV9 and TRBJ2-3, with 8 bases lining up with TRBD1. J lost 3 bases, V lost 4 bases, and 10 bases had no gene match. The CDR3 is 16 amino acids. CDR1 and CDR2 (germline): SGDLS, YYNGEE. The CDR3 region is CASSLNDRTGTDTQYF. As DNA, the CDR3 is TGTGCCAGCAGCCTAAACGACAGGACAGGGACAGATACGCAGTATTTT.

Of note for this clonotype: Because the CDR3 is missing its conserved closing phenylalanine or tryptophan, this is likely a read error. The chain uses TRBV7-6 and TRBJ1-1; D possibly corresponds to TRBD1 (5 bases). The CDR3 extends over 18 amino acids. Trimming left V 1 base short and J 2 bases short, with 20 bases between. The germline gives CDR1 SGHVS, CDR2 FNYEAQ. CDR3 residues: CASSLVISLPQGNTEAFS. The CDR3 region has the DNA TGTGCCAGCAGCTTAGTAATCTCACTACCGCAGGGCAACACTGAAGCTTTCTCT.

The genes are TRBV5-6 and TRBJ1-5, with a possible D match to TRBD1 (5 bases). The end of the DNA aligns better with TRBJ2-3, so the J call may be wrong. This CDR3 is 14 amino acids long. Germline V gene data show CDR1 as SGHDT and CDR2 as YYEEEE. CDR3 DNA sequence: TGTGCCAGCAGCTTAAAGGAAAGGGGTCAGCCCCAGTATTTT. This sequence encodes CASSLKERGQPQYF.

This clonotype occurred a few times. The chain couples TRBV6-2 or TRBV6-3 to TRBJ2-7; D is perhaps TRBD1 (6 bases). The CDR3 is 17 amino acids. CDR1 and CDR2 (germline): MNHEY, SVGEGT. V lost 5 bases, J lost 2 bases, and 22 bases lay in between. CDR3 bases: TGTGCCAGCAGTACACCCGCGGACAGAGTATTTACCTACGAGCAGTACGTC. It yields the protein CASSTPADRVFTYEQYV.

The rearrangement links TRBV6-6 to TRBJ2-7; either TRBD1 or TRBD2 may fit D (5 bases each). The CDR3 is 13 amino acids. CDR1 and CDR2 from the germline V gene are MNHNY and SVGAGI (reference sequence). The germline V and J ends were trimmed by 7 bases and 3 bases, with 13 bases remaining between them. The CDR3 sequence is CASTQGRGYEQYF. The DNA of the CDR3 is TGTGCCAGCACTCAGGGACGAGGCTACGAGCAGTACTTC.

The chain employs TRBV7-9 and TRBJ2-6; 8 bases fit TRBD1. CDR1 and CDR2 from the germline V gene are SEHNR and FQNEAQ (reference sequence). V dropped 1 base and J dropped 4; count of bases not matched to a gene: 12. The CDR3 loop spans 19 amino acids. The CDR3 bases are TGTGCCAGCAGCTTAGTCACCCAGGGGGCGGTGAGAGGGGCCAACGTCCTGACTTTC. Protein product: CASSLVTQGAVRGANVLTF.

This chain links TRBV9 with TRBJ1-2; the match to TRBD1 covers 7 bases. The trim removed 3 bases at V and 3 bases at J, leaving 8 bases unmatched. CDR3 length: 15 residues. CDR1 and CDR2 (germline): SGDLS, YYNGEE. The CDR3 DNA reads TGTGCCAGCAGCGATCCCACAGGGGACTACTATGGCTACACCTTC. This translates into CASSDPTGDYYGYTF.

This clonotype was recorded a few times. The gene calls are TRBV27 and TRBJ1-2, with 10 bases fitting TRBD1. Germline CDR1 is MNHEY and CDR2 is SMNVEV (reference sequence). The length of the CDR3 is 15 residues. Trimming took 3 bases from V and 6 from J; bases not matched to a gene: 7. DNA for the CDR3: TGTGCCAGCAGTTTGGCCTTTGGGACAGGGGATGGCTACACCTTC. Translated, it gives CASSLAFGTGDGYTF.

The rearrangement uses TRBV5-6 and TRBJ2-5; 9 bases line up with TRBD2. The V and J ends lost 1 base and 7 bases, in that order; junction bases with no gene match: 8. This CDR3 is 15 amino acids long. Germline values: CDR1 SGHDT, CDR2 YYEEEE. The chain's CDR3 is CASSLIAGGDRTQYF. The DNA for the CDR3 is TGTGCCAGCAGCTTGATTGCGGGGGGGGATCGGACCCAGTACTTC.